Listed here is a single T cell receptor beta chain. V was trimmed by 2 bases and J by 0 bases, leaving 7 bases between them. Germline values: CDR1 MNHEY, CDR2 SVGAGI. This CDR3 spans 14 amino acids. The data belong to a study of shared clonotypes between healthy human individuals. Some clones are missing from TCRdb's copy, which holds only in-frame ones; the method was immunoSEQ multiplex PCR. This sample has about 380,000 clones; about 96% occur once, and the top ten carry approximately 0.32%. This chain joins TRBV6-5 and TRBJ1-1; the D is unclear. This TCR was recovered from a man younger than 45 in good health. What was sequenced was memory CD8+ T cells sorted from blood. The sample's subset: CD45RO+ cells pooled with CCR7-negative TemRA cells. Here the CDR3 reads CASSYEPLNTEAFF. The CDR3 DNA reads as TGTGCCAGCAGTTACGAACCCTTGAACACTGAAGCTTTCTTT.